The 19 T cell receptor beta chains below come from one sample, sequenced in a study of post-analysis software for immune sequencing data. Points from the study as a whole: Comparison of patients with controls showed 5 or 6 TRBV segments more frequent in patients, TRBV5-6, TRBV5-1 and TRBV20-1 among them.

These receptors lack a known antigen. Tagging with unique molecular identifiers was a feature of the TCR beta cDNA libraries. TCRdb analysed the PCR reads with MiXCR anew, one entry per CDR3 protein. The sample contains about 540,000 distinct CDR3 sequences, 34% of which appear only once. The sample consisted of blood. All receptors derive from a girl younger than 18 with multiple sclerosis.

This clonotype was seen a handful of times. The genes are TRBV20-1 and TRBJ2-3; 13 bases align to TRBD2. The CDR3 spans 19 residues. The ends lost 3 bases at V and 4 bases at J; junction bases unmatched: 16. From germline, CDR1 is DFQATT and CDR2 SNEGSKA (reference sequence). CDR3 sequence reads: CSASETSGGSLVAADTQYF. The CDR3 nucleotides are TGCAGTGCTAGTGAGACTAGCGGGGGGTCACTGGTTGCGGCAGATACGCAGTATTTT.

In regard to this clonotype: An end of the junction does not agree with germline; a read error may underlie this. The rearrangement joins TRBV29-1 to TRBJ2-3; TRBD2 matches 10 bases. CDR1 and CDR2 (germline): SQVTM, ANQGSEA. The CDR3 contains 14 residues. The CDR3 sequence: CSVVSGGTTDTQYF. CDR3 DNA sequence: TGTAGCGTTGTTAGCGGGGGGACCACAGATACGCAGTATTTT.

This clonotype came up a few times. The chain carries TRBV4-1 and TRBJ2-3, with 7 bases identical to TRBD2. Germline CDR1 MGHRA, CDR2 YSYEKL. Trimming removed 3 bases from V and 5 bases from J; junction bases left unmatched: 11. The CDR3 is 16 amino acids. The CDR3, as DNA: TGCGCCAGCAGCCACACCAGCGGGGTCGGGGGAGATACGCAGTATTTT. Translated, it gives CASSHTSGVGGDTQYF.

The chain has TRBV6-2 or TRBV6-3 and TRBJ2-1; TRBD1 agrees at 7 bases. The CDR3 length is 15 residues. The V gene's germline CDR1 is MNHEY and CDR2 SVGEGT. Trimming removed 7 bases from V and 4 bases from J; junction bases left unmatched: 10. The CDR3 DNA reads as TGTGCCAGCACCCCATCGAGACAGGGTTACAATGAGCAGTTCTTC. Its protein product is CASTPSRQGYNEQFF.

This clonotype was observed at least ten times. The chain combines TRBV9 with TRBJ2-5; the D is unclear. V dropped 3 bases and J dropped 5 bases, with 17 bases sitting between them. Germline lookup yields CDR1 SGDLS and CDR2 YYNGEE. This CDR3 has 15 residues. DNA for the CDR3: TGTGCCAGCAGCGCGGGTACGGGCGTCACGGAGACCCAGTACTTC. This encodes CASSAGTGVTETQYF.

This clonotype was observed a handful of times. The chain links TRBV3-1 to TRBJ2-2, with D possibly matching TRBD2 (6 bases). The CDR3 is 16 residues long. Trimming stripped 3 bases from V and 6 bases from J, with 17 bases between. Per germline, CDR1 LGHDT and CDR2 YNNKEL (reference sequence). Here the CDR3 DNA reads TGTGCCAGCAGCCAGGTATCGGGGGAAAGTGCCGGGGAGCTGTTTTTT. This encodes CASSQVSGESAGELFF.

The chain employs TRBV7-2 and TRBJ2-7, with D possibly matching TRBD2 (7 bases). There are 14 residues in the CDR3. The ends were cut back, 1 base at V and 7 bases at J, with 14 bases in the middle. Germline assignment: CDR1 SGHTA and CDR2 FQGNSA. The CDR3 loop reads CASSLGGGRNEQYF. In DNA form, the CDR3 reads TGTGCCAGCAGCTTAGGGGGGGGGCGGAATGAGCAGTACTTC.

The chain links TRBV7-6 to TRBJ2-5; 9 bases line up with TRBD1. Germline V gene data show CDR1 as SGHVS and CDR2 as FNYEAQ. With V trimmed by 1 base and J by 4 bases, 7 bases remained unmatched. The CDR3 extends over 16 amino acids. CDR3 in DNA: TGTGCCAGCAGCTTAGTGTCCGGGACAGGGTTAGAGACCCAGTACTTC. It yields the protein CASSLVSGTGLETQYF.

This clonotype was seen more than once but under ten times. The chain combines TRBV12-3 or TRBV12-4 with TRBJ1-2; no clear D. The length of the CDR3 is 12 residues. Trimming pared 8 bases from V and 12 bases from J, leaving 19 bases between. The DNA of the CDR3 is TGTGCCAGCGCCCTTGGGCAGGCGCCCAACACCTTC. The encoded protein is CASALGQAPNTF.

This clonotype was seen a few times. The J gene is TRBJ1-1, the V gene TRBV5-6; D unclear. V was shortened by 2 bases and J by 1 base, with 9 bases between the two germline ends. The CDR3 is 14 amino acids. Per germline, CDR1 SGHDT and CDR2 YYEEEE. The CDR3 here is CASSFTGPNTEAFF. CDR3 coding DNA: TGTGCCAGCAGCTTCACCGGGCCGAACACTGAAGCTTTCTTT.

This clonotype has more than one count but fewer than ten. CDR3 region: CSAKDRELYNEQFF. The CDR3, as DNA: TGCAGTGCTAAAGACAGGGAACTCTACAATGAGCAGTTCTTC. V is TRBV20-1 and J is TRBJ2-1; TRBD1 matches at 7 bases. The V gene end was trimmed by 4 bases and the J gene end by 3 bases; junction bases not matched to a gene: 6. The CDR3 runs 14 residues. Germline CDR1 reads DFQATT; CDR2 reads SNEGSKA (reference sequence).

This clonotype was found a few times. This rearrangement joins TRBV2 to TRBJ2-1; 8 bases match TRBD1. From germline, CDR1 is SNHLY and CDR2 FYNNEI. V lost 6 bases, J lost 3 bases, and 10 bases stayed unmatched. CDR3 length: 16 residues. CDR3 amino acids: CASSVPGQADYNEQFF. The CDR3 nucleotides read TGTGCCAGCAGCGTCCCGGGACAGGCCGACTACAATGAGCAGTTCTTC.

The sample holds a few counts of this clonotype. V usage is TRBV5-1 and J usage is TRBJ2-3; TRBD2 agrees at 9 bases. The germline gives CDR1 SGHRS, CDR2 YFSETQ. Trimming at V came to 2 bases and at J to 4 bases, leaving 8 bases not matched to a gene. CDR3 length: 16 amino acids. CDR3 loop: CASSLGMRGGADTQYF. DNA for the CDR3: TGCGCCAGCAGCTTAGGTATGCGGGGGGGCGCAGATACGCAGTATTTT.

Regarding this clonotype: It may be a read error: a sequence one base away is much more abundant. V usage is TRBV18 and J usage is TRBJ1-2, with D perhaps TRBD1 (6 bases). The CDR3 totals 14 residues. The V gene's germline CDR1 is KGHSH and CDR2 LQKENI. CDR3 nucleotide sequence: TGTGCCAGCGCAGAAGGGGGATCTAACTATGGCTGCACCTTC. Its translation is CASAEGGSNYGCTF.

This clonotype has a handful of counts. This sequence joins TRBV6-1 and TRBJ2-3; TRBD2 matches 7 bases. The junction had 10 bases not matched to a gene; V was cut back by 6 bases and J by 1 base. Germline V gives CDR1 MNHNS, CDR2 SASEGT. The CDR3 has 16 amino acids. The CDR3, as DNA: TGTGCCAGCAGGGGGATACTGCTAGCGGGCACAGATACGCAGTATTTT. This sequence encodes CASRGILLAGTDTQYF.

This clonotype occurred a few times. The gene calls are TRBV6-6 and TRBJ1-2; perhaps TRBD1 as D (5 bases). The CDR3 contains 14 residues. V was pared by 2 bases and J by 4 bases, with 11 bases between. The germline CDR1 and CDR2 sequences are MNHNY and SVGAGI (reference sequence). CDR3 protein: CASSYVGTGYGYTF. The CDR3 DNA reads TGTGCCAGCAGTTACGTCGGGACTGGCTATGGCTACACCTTC.

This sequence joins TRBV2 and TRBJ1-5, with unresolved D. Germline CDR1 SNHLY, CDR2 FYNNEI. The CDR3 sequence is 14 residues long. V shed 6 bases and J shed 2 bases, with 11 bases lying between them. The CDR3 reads CASSPTLGNQPQHF. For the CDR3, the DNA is TGTGCCAGCAGCCCGACACTGGGCAATCAGCCCCAGCATTTT.

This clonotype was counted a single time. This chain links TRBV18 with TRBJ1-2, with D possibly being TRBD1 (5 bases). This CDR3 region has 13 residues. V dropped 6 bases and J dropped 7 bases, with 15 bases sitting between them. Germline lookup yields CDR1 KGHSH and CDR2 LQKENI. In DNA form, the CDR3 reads TGTGCCAGCTCGCCTTCTAGTGGGGCTGGCTACACCTTC. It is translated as CASSPSSGAGYTF.

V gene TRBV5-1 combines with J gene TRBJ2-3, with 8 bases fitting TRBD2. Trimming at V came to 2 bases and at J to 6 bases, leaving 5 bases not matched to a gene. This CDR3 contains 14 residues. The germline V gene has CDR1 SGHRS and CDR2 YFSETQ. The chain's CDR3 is CASSFEGTSDTQYF. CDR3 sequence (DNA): TGCGCCAGCAGCTTCGAGGGGACTAGTGATACGCAGTATTTT.